These 29 T cell receptor beta chains share one sample of origin, sequenced in a study of patients and donors after allogeneic stem cell transplantation. TCRdb analysed the RT-PCR reads with MiXCR anew, one entry per CDR3 protein. Altogether a few hundred thousand distinct CDR3 sequences are present, 14% being singletons, with the ten largest covering 11%. Sequences were obtained from blood, either unsorted or a sorted T cell fraction (not recorded which). These receptors came from a human donor who was either an allogeneic HSCT recipient or a stem cell or donor lymphocyte infusion donor (not recorded which). It is not recorded whose cells these are; they may come from a transplant donor.

This sequence joins TRBV24-1 and TRBJ1-1; D is perhaps TRBD1 (6 bases). CDR1 KGHDR and CDR2 SFDVKD come from the germline V gene. V gave up 4 bases and J gave up 4 bases, with 15 bases separating them. The CDR3 is 15 residues long. In nucleotides, the CDR3 is TGTGCCACCAGTGAGGGGGCCGTCGGGGGCACTGAAGCTTTCTTT. Its protein is CATSEGAVGGTEAFF.

Comments on this clonotype: This may come from a read error, since a much larger clone is one base off. The CDR3 reads CAISHRRGDTQYF. For the CDR3, the DNA is TGTGCCATCAGCCATAGAAGGGGAGATACGCAGTATTTT. V is TRBV3-1 and J is TRBJ2-3, with a weak D call TRBD1 (5 bases). The V gene's germline CDR1 is LGHDT and CDR2 YNNKEL (reference sequence). This CDR3 is built from 13 residues.

The V gene is TRBV24-1, the J gene TRBJ2-5, with TRBD2 matching over 9 bases. The CDR3 is 16 residues long. Unmatched junction bases numbered 11, after V lost 4 bases and J lost 6 bases. Germline CDR1 and CDR2: KGHDR and SFDVKD. The CDR3 coding sequence is TGTGCCACCAGTGAGTCCCGACTAGCGGAGAGGCAGACCCAGTACTTC. Translation: CATSESRLAERQTQYF.

V is TRBV20-1 and J is TRBJ1-6, with D perhaps TRBD1 (5 bases). The CDR3 runs to 12 residues. Germline loops: CDR1 DFQATT, CDR2 SNEGSKA (reference sequence). The V end was cut by 7 bases, the J end by 7 bases, with 11 bases between. The CDR3, as DNA: TGCAGTGGTGCCAGGGCGAATTCACCCCTCCACTTT. Translation gives CSGARANSPLHF.

This clonotype was found a few times. This chain joins TRBV19 and TRBJ1-2; TRBD1 might be the D (5 bases). V lost 5 bases and J 3 bases, leaving 13 bases between the germline ends. Germline V CDR1 and CDR2: LNHDA, SQIVND (reference sequence). This CDR3 region has 14 residues. The CDR3 DNA follows: TGTGCCAGTAGTGCACAGGTCACGTACTATGGCTACACCTTC. It specifies CASSAQVTYYGYTF.

This clonotype turned up a few times. This chain links TRBV24-1 with TRBJ2-3, with 7 bases matching TRBD2. The germline V gene has CDR1 KGHDR and CDR2 SFDVKD. The CDR3 length is 15 residues. V shed 0 bases and J 5 bases; nucleotides not matched to a gene: 4. The CDR3 DNA reads as TGTGCCACCAGTGATTTGAGGGTAGCGGGAGATACGCAGTATTTT. Residues: CATSDLRVAGDTQYF.

This clonotype was detected a few times. This sequence joins TRBV6-1 and TRBJ2-7; D remains ambiguous. Germline lookup yields CDR1 MNHNS and CDR2 SASEGT. The CDR3 length is 13 residues. Trimming cost V 2 bases and J 1 base, with 6 bases left between them. The CDR3 region is CASSEIGSYEQYF. The DNA for the CDR3 is TGTGCCAGCAGTGAAATAGGGTCCTACGAGCAGTACTTC.

The sample holds a few counts of this clonotype. This chain uses TRBV2 with TRBJ2-5; perhaps TRBD2 as D (6 bases). Germline-derived CDR1 and CDR2 are SNHLY and FYNNEI. The CDR3 has 15 amino acids. Trimming shortened V by 6 bases and J by 6 bases, and 20 bases separated the two germline ends. CDR3 sequence: CASRTSSIGTQTQYF. The CDR3 DNA reads as TGTGCCAGCAGGACGAGTTCGATTGGGACTCAGACCCAGTACTTC.

The chain recombines TRBV20-1 with TRBJ2-1; possibly TRBD2 for D (6 bases). Trimming cost V 6 bases and J 0 bases, with 15 bases left between them. Germline CDR1 reads DFQATT; CDR2 reads SNEGSKA (reference sequence). The CDR3 spans 15 residues. CDR3 amino acids: CSAPKTGDSYNEQFF. The DNA for the CDR3 is TGCAGTGCCCCCAAAACGGGAGACTCCTACAATGAGCAGTTCTTC.

This clonotype was seen many times. The chain combines TRBV5-1 with TRBJ2-1; 9 nucleotides line up with TRBD1. This CDR3 is 15 amino acids long. The germline V gene has CDR1 SGHRS and CDR2 YFSETQ. The J segment lost 6 bases and the V segment lost 4 bases, leaving 8 bases of the junction unmatched. The CDR3 DNA sequence: TGCGCCAGCAGCATTCTACAGGGGGCTTTCAATGAGCAGTTCTTC. Translated, it gives CASSILQGAFNEQFF.

The rearrangement joins TRBV11-1 to TRBJ2-6, with D uncertain. Deletions cut 0 bases from V and 3 bases from J, with 6 bases between. The CDR3 spans 15 residues. Germline V gives CDR1 SGHAT, CDR2 FQDESV (reference sequence). Written as DNA, the CDR3 is TGTGCCAGCAGCTTAGCTCGTAATGGGGCCAACGTCCTGACTTTC. Its protein is CASSLARNGANVLTF.

This clonotype was counted between two and nine times. V gene TRBV20-1 combines with J gene TRBJ2-5; 7 bases align to TRBD2. The V gene's germline CDR1 is DFQATT and CDR2 SNEGSKA (reference sequence). V shed 6 bases, J shed 1 base, and the junction held 17 bases outside the gene matches. This CDR3 has 17 amino acids. The CDR3 DNA reads as TGCAGTGCCGCGATTAAGCGTGGGCTAGCGGCCCAAGAGACCCAGTACTTC. This gives the protein CSAAIKRGLAAQETQYF.

The rearrangement uses TRBV13 and TRBJ2-5; 7 bases match TRBD1. This CDR3 spans 15 amino acids. V was clipped by 2 bases and J by 4 bases; unmatched bases: 7. Germline V gene sequence: CDR1 PRHDT, CDR2 FYEKMQ (reference sequence). The CDR3 loop is CASSLPGSGGETQYF. For the CDR3, the DNA is TGTGCCAGCAGCTTACCAGGCTCAGGGGGAGAGACCCAGTACTTC.

This clonotype was detected a few times. The chain carries TRBV4-1 and TRBJ2-6; tentatively, D is TRBD1 (6 bases). This CDR3 has 18 amino acids. Trimming left V 5 bases short and J 0 bases short, with 17 bases between. The germline gives CDR1 MGHRA, CDR2 YSYEKL. CDR3 sequence reads: CASSVTRGRNSGANVLTF. CDR3 bases: TGCGCCAGCAGCGTGACCAGGGGTAGGAACTCTGGGGCCAACGTCCTGACTTTC.

V gene TRBV15 combines with J gene TRBJ1-5, with TRBD1 matching over 9 bases. The CDR3 is made up of 16 amino acids. Unmatched junction bases numbered 5, after V lost 1 base and J lost 4 bases. Germline lookup yields CDR1 LNHNV and CDR2 YYDKDF (reference sequence). The CDR3 DNA follows: TGTGCCACCAGCAGAGGCTCCGGGACAGGGAATCAGCCCCAGCATTTT. Translated: CATSRGSGTGNQPQHF.

This clonotype was detected many times. The V gene is TRBV15, the J gene TRBJ1-2, with 12 bases that match TRBD1. Germline loops: CDR1 LNHNV, CDR2 YYDKDF (reference sequence). V was clipped by 5 bases and J by 7 bases; unmatched bases: 5. The CDR3 length is 14 residues. The CDR3 spells CATSGGQGARGYTF. In DNA form, the CDR3 reads TGTGCCACCAGCGGGGGACAGGGGGCGCGTGGCTACACCTTC.

The J gene is TRBJ2-5, the V gene TRBV3-1, with TRBD2 matching over 8 bases. Germline V gene lookup returns CDR1 LGHDT and CDR2 YNNKEL (reference sequence). This CDR3 spans 17 amino acids. J gave up 2 bases and V 4 bases, and 12 bases lay outside the gene matches. CDR3 region: CASSRYFSTSEQETQYF. CDR3 in DNA: TGTGCCAGCAGCCGTTATTTCTCGACTAGCGAACAAGAGACCCAGTACTTC.

In regard to this clonotype: A far larger clone is off by one base, so a read error is likely. This chain uses TRBV5-6 with TRBJ2-3, with 14 bases lining up with TRBD2. This CDR3 has 15 amino acids. V lost 3 bases and J lost 4; bases outside the gene matches: 1. The germline V gene has CDR1 SGHDT and CDR2 YYEEEE. CDR3 nucleotide sequence: TGTGCCAGCAGCTGGGGACTAGCGGGAGCAGATACGCAGTATTTT. It translates to CASSWGLAGADTQYF.

The chain uses TRBV6-5 and TRBJ1-4; D call uncertain. Trimming took off 8 bases at V and 8 bases at J, with 9 bases between the two ends. Looked up from germline, CDR1 is MNHEY and CDR2 is SVGAGI. The CDR3 contains 11 residues. CDR3 nucleotides: TGTGCCAGCGGACCGCGGGAAAAACTGTTTTTT. This gives the protein CASGPREKLFF.

A few counts support this clonotype. One end of the junction does not line up with germline, which may come from a read error. The CDR3 nucleotides are TGTGCCAGCAGCTTAAATAAGTCACCCCTCCACTTT. Its translation: CASSLNKSPLHF. The chain joins TRBV11-3 to TRBJ1-6; no clear D gene. The CDR3 loop spans 12 amino acids. Germline assignment: CDR1 SGHNT and CDR2 YENEEA.

This clonotype was detected many times. V usage is TRBV6-5 and J usage is TRBJ1-2, with TRBD1 identical over 8 bases. This CDR3 has 15 residues. The germline V gene encodes CDR1 MNHEY and CDR2 SVGAGI. V shed 2 bases and J 2 bases; nucleotides not matched to a gene: 4. The CDR3 protein is CASSYGGQGNYGYTF. The CDR3 DNA reads as TGTGCCAGCAGTTACGGCGGACAGGGAAACTATGGCTACACCTTC.

J is TRBJ1-1 and V is TRBV13; 9 nucleotides match TRBD1. Germline trimming cut 4 bases from V and 2 bases from J; bases unmatched to any gene: 11. The CDR3 contains 17 residues. Looked up from germline, CDR1 is PRHDT and CDR2 is FYEKMQ (reference sequence). DNA of the CDR3: TGTGCCAGCAGCTCCGGGACAGGGCAACATTCTAACACTGAAGCTTTCTTT. Translated: CASSSGTGQHSNTEAFF.

This clonotype showed up just once. This chain uses TRBV29-1 with TRBJ2-5; D unclear. The germline CDR1 and CDR2 sequences are SQVTM and ANQGSEA. V was cut by 4 bases and J by 5 bases, with 14 bases left in between. The CDR3 covers 13 residues. The CDR3 DNA follows: TGCAGCGTTGCTAAGCCCCCCAAGGAGACCCAGTACTTC. It encodes CSVAKPPKETQYF.

This clonotype was counted only a few times. V gene TRBV20-1 combines with J gene TRBJ2-2; D is unclear. CDR3 length: 13 residues. Trimming took off 5 bases at V and 0 bases at J, with 7 bases between the two ends. Germline-derived CDR1 and CDR2 are DFQATT and SNEGSKA (reference sequence). CDR3 amino acids: CSAGSPNTGELFF. The CDR3 DNA sequence: TGCAGTGCTGGCTCCCCGAACACCGGGGAGCTGTTTTTT.

This chain connects TRBV12-3 or TRBV12-4 to TRBJ2-1, with 7 bases aligning to TRBD1. The junction had 8 bases not matched to a gene; V was cut back by 4 bases and J by 2 bases. The CDR3 runs to 16 residues. CDR3 sequence: CASSSGGRGTYNEQFF. In DNA, the CDR3 is TGTGCCAGCAGTTCAGGCGGCAGGGGGACCTACAATGAGCAGTTCTTC.

The rearrangement joins TRBV29-1 to TRBJ1-6; D gene unclear. The CDR3 is made up of 14 amino acids. V was pared by 4 bases and J by 4 bases, with 11 bases between. Germline V gene lookup returns CDR1 SQVTM and CDR2 ANQGSEA. The CDR3 here is CSVAEQTYNSPLHF. CDR3 nucleotides: TGCAGCGTTGCCGAGCAGACATATAATTCACCCCTCCACTTT.

This clonotype was seen a handful of times. The genes are TRBV6-2 or TRBV6-3 and TRBJ2-5; D gene uncertain. The CDR3 sequence is 16 residues long. The V end lost 5 bases, the J end lost 5 bases, and 21 bases lay between the germline ends. Germline values: CDR1 MNHEY, CDR2 SVGEGT. CDR3 protein: CASSKNTATLGETQYF. The DNA for the CDR3 is TGTGCCAGCAGTAAGAACACAGCGACCTTGGGGGAGACCCAGTACTTC.

The chain couples TRBV6-2 or TRBV6-3 to TRBJ2-1; 16 nucleotides agree with TRBD2. The CDR3 sequence is 16 residues long. Trimming cost V 5 bases and J 12 bases; bases outside gene matches: 10. Germline assignment: CDR1 MNHEY and CDR2 SVGEGT. Here the CDR3 DNA reads TGTGCCAGCAGTGGAAAGGGACTAGCGGGGGGGCGTACGCAGTTCTTC. Translation: CASSGKGLAGGRTQFF.

The rearrangement links TRBV6-1 to TRBJ1-3; D is unresolved. Trimming removed 0 bases at V and 5 bases at J, with 8 bases between. The CDR3 contains 14 residues. Per the germline V gene, CDR1 is MNHNS and CDR2 is SASEGT. The CDR3 sequence: CASSEASRRNTIYF. In DNA, the CDR3 is TGTGCCAGCAGTGAAGCGAGCAGAAGAAACACCATATATTTT.